This T cell receptor (beta chain) was sequenced for a study of neurological immune-mediated disorders. The study's findings and limits: It was HTLV-1-associated myelopathy that showed the most TCR clonal expansion, while multiple sclerosis showed the least, falling below healthy controls. Private repertoires in all groups were suggested by the absence of shared CDR3 amino acid sequences among expanded clones across subjects.

Germline loops: CDR1 SGHVS, CDR2 FNYEAQ. The CDR3 is made up of 15 amino acids. Deletions cut 2 bases from V and 7 bases from J, with 17 bases between. Time point specified: technical triplicate 2. On this clonotype: Antigen unknown.

cDNA synthesis was performed by 5'RACE with 10-nucleotide random UMIs. TCRdb re-called the 5' RACE reads with MiXCR, one entry per CDR3 protein. The table includes roughly 57,000 distinct CDR3 sequences, approximately 25% detected once. This rearrangement joins TRBV7-6 to TRBJ1-1, with D tentatively TRBD1 (5 bases). The sequenced material came from PBMCs. The sequence was collected from a man aged 55-75 years with HTLV-1-associated myelopathy (HAM/TSP). The DNA for the CDR3 is TGTGCCAGCAGCTTACCCCAGGGAGGGTGGGGTGAAGCTTTCTTT. It specifies CASSLPQGGWGEAFF. The complete variable domain, with remaining parts taken from reference TRBV7-6 and TRBJ1-1, reads GAGVSQSPRYKVTKRGQDVALRCDPISGHVSLYWYRQALGQGPEFLTYFNYEAQQDKSGLPNDRFSAERPEGSISTLTIQRTEQRDSAMYRCASSLPQGGWGEAFFGQGTRLTVV.